This record looks at one T cell receptor (beta chain) sequence and its context. Its recognized antigen is unknown. No base quality values were provided; no much bigger clone lies one nucleotide off. Patients with uncontrolled infections, other autoimmune diseases, pregnancy or lactation were excluded. Diagnoses were based on clinical symptoms, serum thyroxine and TRAb, thyroid ultrasound and orbital computed tomography. Total RNA was extracted using Trizol reagent, and RNA quality was assessed on an Agilent 2100 Bioanalyzer. These data come from a study of T cells in Graves' hyperthyroidism and ophthalmopathy (dated by TCRdb to about 2019). Regarding the complete study: To identify TCR V-J signatures that set the groups apart, the researchers used a discovery cohort of 100 patients, made up of 43 with Graves' ophthalmopathy and some 55 with stable Graves' hyperthyroidism. Whether ophthalmopathy could be predicted prospectively was tested in an independent validation cohort made up of 18 to 20 hyperthyroidism patients plus 17 patients who later progressed to ophthalmopathy. The 75 to 100 discovery patients were divided at random into training and test sets in a 7:3 ratio. Thyroid tissue and blood T-cell repertoires from about six Graves' hyperthyroidism patients were also compared in the study. Once sampling was done, hyperthyroidism patients were given methimazole at a starting dose of 30 mg daily, whereas ophthalmopathy patients were given high-dose intravenous methylprednisolone. The paper reports TCR Vbeta CDR3 sequencing of roughly 140 peripheral blood samples: fewer than 50 ophthalmopathy, over 70 hyperthyroidism and around 17 progressor patients. Overall study results and their limits: A model built on a 13 V-J signature distinguished ophthalmopathy from stable hyperthyroidism, reaching roughly 88% sensitivity and around 82% specificity in cross-validation and 80%/75% in testing. No statistical method was used to set the sample size in advance, and investigators knew the group allocation. Most expanded thyroid clonotypes (frequency above 0.001) were also detected in blood, a finding suggesting that blood repertoires may reflect thyroid immune responses. In validation, the model predicted progression to ophthalmopathy with just under 71% sensitivity and roughly 75% specificity, a median of 6.5 months before onset.

CDR1 and CDR2 were assigned from the germline V gene (reference sequence) as DFQATT and SNEGSKA. There are 16 amino acids in the CDR3, from cysteine to phenylalanine inclusive. Solely the CDR3 DNA is kept, with 48 bases framed from the first base. Relative to germline, V is missing 6 bases and J is missing 0 bases, with 13 bases of the junction outside any gene match. The TCR beta CDR3 regions were amplified from the RNA transcripts. For the first round of RT-PCR on the TCR CDR3, the HTBI primer set was used together with the Qiagen OneStep RT-PCR kit. A second multiplex PCR round built the libraries, followed by size selection and purification. The libraries were sequenced on an Illumina HiSeq2000 using paired-end 100 bp reads. On the study's bioinformatics: SOAPnuke was used to process the raw data, removing reads that contained adapters or uncalled bases, had a mean Phred below 15, or lacked an exact match to the constant primer or identifier. COPE v1.2.5 was used to merge high-quality paired reads, and clonotypes were defined as unique nucleotide sequences. MiTCR v1.1 was used to align clonotypes to the IMGT TRBV, TRBD and TRBJ reference segments. The analysis was restricted to V-J combinations with a frequency above 0.0001, which together covered around 99% of the repertoires. The TCS score was defined as the ratio of F50 (clonal expansion) to E x V (chaos), calculated using BLOSUM62-based TCRdist between CDR3 peptides within each V-J. Welch's t-statistics and random forest reduced approximately 520 V-J features to fewer than 15, which were used in a naive Bayes classifier (R e1071). The Morisita-Horn index was used to measure how similar the thyroid and blood repertoires were. TCRdb redid the processing of the public reads, applying fastp at Q25 and MiXCR, and retained in-frame beta chains. Merged by CDR3 protein, the rows form single entries marked with the most common genes and DNA. These V and J calls derive from TCRdb rather than the authors' analysis. For this sample the table gives hundreds of thousands of distinct CDR3 sequences, of which about 45% were detected only once. Clones ranked in the top ten supply 7% to 7.5% of the sample.

Material for sequencing was peripheral blood or thyroid tissue (not recorded which). The chain is encoded by TRBV20-1 joined to TRBJ2-7, with 8 bases in between that match TRBD2. The TCR was taken from an adult man with Graves' disease, either hyperthyroidism or ophthalmopathy (not recorded which). The CDR3 sequence is CSASPATGTSSYEQYF. The nucleotides are TGCAGTGCCAGCCCCGCCACCGGGACTAGCTCCTACGAGCAGTACTTC.